These 5 T cell receptor beta chains were sequenced from one sample in a study of blood T cell repertoires in COVID-19 (dated by TCRdb to 2019 to 2021). Library generation was performed with the immunoSEQ multiplex PCR assay. The clones in this table, taken by TCRdb from immuneACCESS, are in-frame only. Not every clone is retained; where verified, under half of the shortfall comes from an unresolved V gene, and the cause of the rest is unknown. Within this sample are 250,000 to 300,000 clones, with around 80% of them counted one time only. The top ten clonotypes cover about 5.7% of the sample. Material: peripheral blood. The origin of the receptors is an elderly man with acute or convalescent COVID-19.

In regard to this clone: One end of the junction fails to match germline, which may point to a read error. The V and J genes are TRBV19 and TRBJ2-1; 14 nucleotides line up with TRBD2. CDR3 length: 13 residues. CDR1 is LNHDA and CDR2 is SQIVND in the germline V gene (reference sequence). The CDR3 is CASSRTSGGTRVF. Written as DNA, the CDR3 is TGTGCCAGTAGCAGGACTAGCGGGGGGACTCGCGTCTTC.

The gene calls are TRBV29-1 and TRBJ1-4, with D perhaps TRBD1 (5 bases). V lost 7 bases to trimming and J lost 5 bases, with 14 bases between them. From germline, CDR1 is SQVTM and CDR2 ANQGSEA. CDR3 length equals 13 residues. CDR3 protein: CSAVGASNEKLFF. DNA for the CDR3: TGCAGCGCGGTTGGGGCCAGCAATGAAAAACTGTTTTTT.

A single count supports this clone. The gene calls are TRBV5-1 and TRBJ1-2; 8 positions agree with TRBD1. With 4 bases clipped from V and 0 bases from J, the junction kept 8 bases outside the gene matches. The CDR3 is 16 residues long. Germline assignment: CDR1 SGHRS and CDR2 YFSETQ. The CDR3 DNA reads as TGCGCCAGCAGCCTGGGACAGGACAGAGCTAACTATGGCTACACCTTC. Encoded protein: CASSLGQDRANYGYTF.

The chain couples TRBV2 to TRBJ2-3; D possibly corresponds to TRBD2 (6 bases). This CDR3 is 14 amino acids long. Per the germline V gene, CDR1 is SNHLY and CDR2 is FYNNEI. V gave up 8 bases and J gave up 4 bases, with 16 bases separating them. The CDR3 loop reads CASGGVGSSDTQYF. CDR3 nucleotide sequence: TGTGCCAGCGGAGGGGTGGGGAGCTCAGATACGCAGTATTTT.

As DNA, the CDR3 is TGCGCCAGCAGCAGCCAGGCAATAACCACTAACTATGGCTACACCTTC. Protein sequence: CASSSQAITTNYGYTF. The gene calls are TRBV5-1 and TRBJ1-2; no clear D gene. There are 16 residues in the CDR3. In germline, CDR1 is SGHRS, CDR2 YFSETQ. Trimming removed 4 bases from V and 0 bases from J, with 16 bases in between.